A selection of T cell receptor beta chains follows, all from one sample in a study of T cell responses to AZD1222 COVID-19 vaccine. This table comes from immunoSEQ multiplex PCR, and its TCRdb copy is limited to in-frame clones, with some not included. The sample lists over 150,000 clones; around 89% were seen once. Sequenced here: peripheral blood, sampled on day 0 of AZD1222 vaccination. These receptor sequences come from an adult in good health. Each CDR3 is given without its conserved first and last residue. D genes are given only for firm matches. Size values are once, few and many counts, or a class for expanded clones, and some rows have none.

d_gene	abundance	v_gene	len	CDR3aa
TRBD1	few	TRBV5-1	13	ASSLTGQGPNTIY
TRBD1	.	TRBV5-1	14	ASSLASGQGIYGYT
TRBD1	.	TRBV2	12	ASSGFRAGGEQY
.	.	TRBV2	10	ASSTFNEKLF
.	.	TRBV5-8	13	ASTPGLTSYNEQF
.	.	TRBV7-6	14	ASSSVRQDGTDTQY
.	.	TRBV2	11	ASSDQGPYEQY
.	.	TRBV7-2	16	ASSLIFSHVRKNTEAF
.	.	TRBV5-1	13	ASSLVAGSSYEQY
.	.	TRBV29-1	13	SVESPVTGVAEAF
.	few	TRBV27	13	ASCTSAGGGYGYT
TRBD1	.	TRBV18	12	ASRPGQGEETQY
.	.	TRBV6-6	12	ASSPPGGTGELF
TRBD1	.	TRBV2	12	ASTYRTGKNEQY
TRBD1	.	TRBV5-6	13	ASSRWDREMYGYT
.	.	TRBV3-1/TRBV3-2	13	ASSQGGSQTDTQY
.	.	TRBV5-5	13	ASSLDGGRNYGYT
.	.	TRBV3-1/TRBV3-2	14	ASSQASFEGPYEQY
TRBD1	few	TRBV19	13	ASSRDRGLNEKLF
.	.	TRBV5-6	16	ASSGLGGKSSGANVLT
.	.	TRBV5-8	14	ASSFRPQGSTGELF
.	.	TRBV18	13	ASSPQDIGSYGYT
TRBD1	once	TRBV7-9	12	ASSLEQGIAEAF
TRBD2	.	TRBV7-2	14	ASSLEPSGGAGELF
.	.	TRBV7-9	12	ASSFGTTNSPLH
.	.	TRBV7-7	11	ASSPINTGELF
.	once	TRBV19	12	ASRYYGVTGELF
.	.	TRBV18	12	ASSPGAGDTEAF
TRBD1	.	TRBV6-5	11	ASRDRDRGEQY
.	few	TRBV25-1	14	ASSDGGQENTGELF
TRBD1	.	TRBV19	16	ASSMTRTGLLSGGTQY
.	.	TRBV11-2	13	ASSPTGTTNEKLF
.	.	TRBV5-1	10	ASSGQGSEQF
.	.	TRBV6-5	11	ASSLQGNNEQF
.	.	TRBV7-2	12	ASSVDPGSSPLH
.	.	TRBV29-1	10	SVLQGGPFAF
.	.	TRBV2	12	ASSELQGNSPLH
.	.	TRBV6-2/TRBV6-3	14	ASSYPPGPGWNEQY
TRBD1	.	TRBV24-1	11	ATSDNNRGEQF
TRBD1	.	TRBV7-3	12	ASSLNPGQSEAF
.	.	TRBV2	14	ASRADMGGPYNEQF
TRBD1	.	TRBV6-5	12	ASRRGQGSYEQY
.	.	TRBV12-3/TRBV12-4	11	ASSFDRGNTIY
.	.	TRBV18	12	ASSPRGSNEKLF
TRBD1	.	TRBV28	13	ASRAGTGVYYGYT
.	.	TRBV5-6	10	ASSLFKGLEY
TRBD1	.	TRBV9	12	ASSGTGGTQPQH
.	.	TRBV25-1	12	ASSDGRGNQPQH
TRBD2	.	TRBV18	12	ASSGTSGTYEQY
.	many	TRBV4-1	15	ASSQWLGEPSYNEQF
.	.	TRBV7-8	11	ASSADLNTEAF
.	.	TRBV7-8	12	ASSERASNTEAF